This T cell receptor (beta chain) was recorded in a study of CD4 T cells in relation to SARS-CoV-2 and coronaviruses. Remarks on this clone: Its antigen is undetermined.

Using immunoSEQ multiplex PCR, the repertoire was profiled, and TCRdb retains in-frame clones only, with some absent. The table includes tens of thousands of clones, roughly 84% detected once. Germline CDR1 is MNHEY and CDR2 is SMNVEV (reference sequence). This CDR3 is 14 amino acids long. V lost 6 bases and J lost 7; bases outside the gene matches: 6. This TCR was sampled from an adult with COVID-19. The rearrangement joins TRBV27 to TRBJ1-6; 7 positions match TRBD1. Material for sequencing was naive CD4+ T cells from PBMCs, cultured in vitro. Sample subset: naive CD4+ T cells isolated by negative enrichment. The chain's CDR3 is CASRTDRKNSPLHF. The CDR3, as DNA: TGTGCCAGCAGGACGGACAGGAAGAATTCACCCCTCCACTTT.